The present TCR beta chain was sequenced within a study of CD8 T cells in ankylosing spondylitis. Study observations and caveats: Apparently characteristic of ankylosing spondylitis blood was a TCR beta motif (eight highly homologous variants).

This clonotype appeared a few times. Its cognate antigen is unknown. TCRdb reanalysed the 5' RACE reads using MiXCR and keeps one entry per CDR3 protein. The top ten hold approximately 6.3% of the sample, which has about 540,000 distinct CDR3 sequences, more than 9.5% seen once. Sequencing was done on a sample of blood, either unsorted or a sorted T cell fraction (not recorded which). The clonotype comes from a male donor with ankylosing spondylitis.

In DNA, the CDR3 is TGCAGTGCGGAAACTGGAGGACCTCAATACGAGCAGTACTTC. It specifies CSAETGGPQYEQYF. V usage is TRBV20-1 and J usage is TRBJ2-7; a possible D gene is TRBD2 (5 bases). Germline V CDR1 and CDR2: DFQATT, SNEGSKA (reference sequence). V lost 6 bases to trimming and J lost 4 bases, with 19 bases between them. The length of the CDR3 is 14 residues.